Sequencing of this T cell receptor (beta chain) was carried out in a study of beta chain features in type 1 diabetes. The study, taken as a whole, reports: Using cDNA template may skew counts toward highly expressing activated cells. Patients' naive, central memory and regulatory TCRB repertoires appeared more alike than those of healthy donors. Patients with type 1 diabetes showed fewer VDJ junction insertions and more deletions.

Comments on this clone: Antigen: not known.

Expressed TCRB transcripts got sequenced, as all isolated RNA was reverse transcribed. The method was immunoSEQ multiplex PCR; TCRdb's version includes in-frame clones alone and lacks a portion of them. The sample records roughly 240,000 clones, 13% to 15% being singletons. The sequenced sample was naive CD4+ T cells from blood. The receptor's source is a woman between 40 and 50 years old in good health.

The CDR3 DNA reads as TGTGCCAGCAGCCTAAGAAGCGGGGTAAAGGGCTACACCTTC. Its protein product is CASSLRSGVKGYTF. V and J are TRBV7-9 and TRBJ1-2; unclear D gene. This CDR3 has 14 amino acids. V was clipped by 5 bases and J by 8 bases, with 18 bases between them. CDR1 SEHNR and CDR2 FQNEAQ come from the germline V gene (reference sequence).